This TCR beta chain came from a study of OX40 agonist ivuxolimab in advanced cancers. Turning to the study itself: From 23 to 79 years was the age range, with a mean of around 57 years, and about 83% were male. Study results and limitations: Averaged across samples, CD8+ T cells carried more expanded clones than CD4+ did. A proportion of nonresponders additionally exhibited low normalized T-cell clonal expansion.

Concerning this clone itself: Antigen unknown.

TCRdb's table, derived via immunoSEQ multiplex PCR, lists solely in-frame clones and lacks some. This sample has roughly 67,000 clones, with 88% found just once. Sequences were derived from CD4+ or CD8+ T cells sorted from blood, sampled in a trial of the OX40 agonist ivuxolimab. The clonotype was recovered from an adult with an advanced solid tumor such as melanoma, head and neck, liver or kidney cancer.

The CDR3 protein is CASSEQFPGYGYTF. The CDR3 coding sequence is TGTGCCAGCAGTGAACAGTTCCCGGGCTATGGCTACACCTTC. The chain employs TRBV6-1 and TRBJ1-2; D gene unclear. The ends were cut back, 2 bases at V and 4 bases at J, with 11 bases in the middle. The CDR3 is 14 amino acids. Germline assignment: CDR1 MNHNS and CDR2 SASEGT.